The rows below give T cell receptor beta chains drawn from one sample of a study of T-cell memory formation after mild COVID-19. TCRdb reanalysed the 5' RACE reads using MiXCR and keeps one entry per CDR3 protein. Among 200,000 to 300,000 distinct CDR3 sequences listed, roughly 10% were seen once. Input material: PBMCs or a T cell subset sorted from them (not recorded which). The origin of the receptors is a man between 18 and 29 years old who had mild COVID-19 (a few samples of this study predate the infection). Cell type and time point are not known. Both conserved end residues are part of each CDR3. The order of the fields is D gene, J gene, V gene, clone size, CDR3 DNA, CDR3 protein. D genes are given only for firm matches. A clone size is listed for some rows: how often the clone was seen (once, few, many), or a class if it is expanded.

NA,TRBJ2-5,TRBV18,few,TGTGCCACCACGCGAGGAGCCCAAGAGACCCAGTACTTC,CATTRGAQETQYF
NA,TRBJ2-3,TRBV7-9,NA,TGTGCCAGCAGCTTAGCGGTTTTTGCAGATACGCAGTATTTT,CASSLAVFADTQYF
TRBD1,TRBJ1-1,TRBV27,NA,TGTGCCAGCAGTATACAGGGGAGGAACACTGAAGCTTTCTTT,CASSIQGRNTEAFF
NA,TRBJ1-2,TRBV3-1,few,TGTGCCAGCAGCCAAGGTACCAAGGGGGTAAGCGGCTACACCTTC,CASSQGTKGVSGYTF
TRBD2,TRBJ2-5,TRBV7-2,many,TGTGCCAGCAGCTTGGGACTAGCGGGGGGCAACCAAGAGACCCAGTACTTC,CASSLGLAGGNQETQYF
TRBD1,TRBJ1-2,TRBV12-3/TRBV12-4,NA,TGTGCCAGCACCCGGGACAGGGGACTATATGGCTACACCTTC,CASTRDRGLYGYTF
NA,TRBJ2-1,TRBV29-1,NA,TGCAGCGTTGAAGAGGGGTTGAGGGACAATGAGCAGTTCTTC,CSVEEGLRDNEQFF
TRBD1,TRBJ2-7,TRBV6-5,many,TGTGCCAGCAGGGATCCGGGACAGGGTTCCCACGAGCAGTACTTC,CASRDPGQGSHEQYF
NA,TRBJ1-5,TRBV9,few,TGTGCCAGCAGCGGGGGGACGGAAATCAATCAGCCCCAGCATTTT,CASSGGTEINQPQHF
NA,TRBJ2-3,TRBV15,few,TGTGCCACCAGCAGAGGATACTCTAGCACAGATACGCAGTATTTT,CATSRGYSSTDTQYF
NA,TRBJ1-5,TRBV10-3,few,TGTGCCATCAAGGAGTTGGAGGGACCCCAGCATTTT,CAIKELEGPQHF